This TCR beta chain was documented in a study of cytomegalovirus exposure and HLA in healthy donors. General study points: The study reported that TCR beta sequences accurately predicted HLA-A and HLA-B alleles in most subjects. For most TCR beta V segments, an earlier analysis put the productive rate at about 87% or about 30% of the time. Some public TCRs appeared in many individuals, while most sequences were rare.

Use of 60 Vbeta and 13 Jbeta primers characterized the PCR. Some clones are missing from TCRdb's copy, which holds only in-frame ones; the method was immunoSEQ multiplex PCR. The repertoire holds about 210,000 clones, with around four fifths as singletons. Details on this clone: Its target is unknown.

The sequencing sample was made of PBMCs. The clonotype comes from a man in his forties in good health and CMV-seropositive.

The chain's CDR3 is CASSGLVPQFF. The CDR3 DNA follows: TGTGCCAGCAGTGGACTAGTTCCCCAGTTCTTC. The chain has TRBV2 and TRBJ2-1; the D gene is possibly TRBD2 (6 bases). The CDR3 consists of 11 residues. Germline CDR1 is SNHLY and CDR2 is FYNNEI. Between the trimmed V and J ends, which lost 4 bases and 13 bases, there was a span of 11 bases.